Sequencing of this TCR beta chain was carried out in a study of shared clonotypes between healthy human individuals. The junction had 1 base not matched to a gene; V was cut back by 6 bases and J by 3 bases. The CDR3 extends over 15 amino acids. Germline loops: CDR1 SNHLY, CDR2 FYNNEI. Assay execution proceeded at the deep level. Only in-frame clones appear in the TCRdb table, and some are missing; sequencing was by immunoSEQ multiplex PCR. The data contain under 850,000 clones, approximately 77% of them singletons. The chain combines TRBV2 with TRBJ2-2; TRBD2 matches 13 bases. Sequences were obtained from memory CD4+ T cells sorted from blood. The subset is: CD45RA-negative fraction. The origin of this receptor is a young woman in good health. The CDR3 region has the DNA TGTGCCAGCAGGGGGACTAGCGGGGACACCGGGGAGCTGTTTTTT. Translating it yields CASRGTSGDTGELFF.